A selection of T cell receptor beta chains follows, all from one sample in a study of T-cell reconstitution after alpha-beta-depleted transplantation in children. TCRdb re-called the PCR reads through MiXCR, storing one row per CDR3 protein. Of about 900,000 distinct CDR3 sequences in the sample, 25% to 30% were seen once. The source was PBMCs, mostly from graft donor cells, collected 360 days after TCRalphabeta/CD19-depleted stem cell transplant. These receptors all stem from a boy younger than two who had a stem cell transplant for SCID, so the T cells may come from the graft donor. The CDR3 runs from the conserved cysteine through the conserved F or W. The order of the fields is D gene, clone size, V gene, J gene, CDR3 protein, CDR3 DNA. The D gene is left open where the match is weak. Size is stated for part of the rows, as once, few or many counts, or as a class when the clone is expanded.

NA	NA	TRBV12-3/TRBV12-4	TRBJ2-7	CASSARVSSYEQYF	TGTGCCAGCAGTGCCCGAGTTAGCTCCTACGAGCAGTACTTC
TRBD1	NA	TRBV15	TRBJ2-1	CATSRTGTGSYNEQFF	TGTGCCACCAGCAGAACCGGGACAGGTTCCTACAATGAGCAGTTCTTC
NA	NA	TRBV20-1	TRBJ2-4	CSALGGSAKNIQYF	TGCAGTGCTTTAGGGGGATCGGCCAAAAACATTCAGTACTTC
NA	NA	TRBV7-9	TRBJ2-2	CASSFNLNAGELFF	TGTGCCAGCAGCTTTAACCTCAATGCCGGGGAGCTGTTTTTT
TRBD1	few	TRBV12-3/TRBV12-4	TRBJ2-3	CASIDRGAVGSDTQYF	TGTGCCAGCATAGACAGGGGTGCTGTAGGCTCAGATACGCAGTATTTT
TRBD2	NA	TRBV28	TRBJ2-4	CASSLSAGGVKNIQYF	TGTGCCAGCAGTTTATCAGCGGGGGGGGTCAAAAACATTCAGTACTTC
NA	NA	TRBV28	TRBJ2-3	CASRGGGGLTDTQYF	TGTGCCAGCAGAGGGGGGGGCGGGTTGACAGATACGCAGTATTTT
NA	few	TRBV29-1	TRBJ2-7	CSGQQGGEQYF	TGCAGCGGCCAGCAGGGCGGCGAGCAGTACTTC
NA	NA	TRBV12-3/TRBV12-4	TRBJ2-1	CASSQDRVRYNEQFF	TGTGCCAGCAGTCAAGACAGAGTCCGATACAATGAGCAGTTCTTC
TRBD1	many	TRBV5-5	TRBJ2-2	CASSLTGTGSAGELFF	TGTGCCAGCAGCTTAACCGGGACAGGGAGTGCCGGGGAGCTGTTTTTT
NA	NA	TRBV20-1	TRBJ2-1	CSASATGSSYNEQFF	TGCAGTGCTAGTGCTACAGGGAGCTCCTACAATGAGCAGTTCTTC
NA	NA	TRBV7-9	TRBJ2-7	CASSLEFRNYEQYF	TGTGCCAGCAGCTTAGAGTTCAGGAACTACGAGCAGTACTTC
NA	few	TRBV5-4	TRBJ2-3	CASSPEGGGTDTQYF	TGTGCCAGCAGCCCGGAGGGGGGTGGCACAGATACGCAGTATTTT
NA	NA	TRBV27	TRBJ1-5	CASSRILGGEQPQHF	TGTGCCAGCAGTCGAATCCTCGGGGGGGAACAGCCCCAGCATTTT
NA	NA	TRBV10-3	TRBJ2-1	CAISEGGTLNEQFF	TGTGCCATCTCCGAAGGGGGAACCCTCAATGAGCAGTTCTTC
NA	few	TRBV29-1	TRBJ1-1	CSVEDRAEAFF	TGCAGCGTTGAAGATCGTGCCGAAGCTTTCTTT
NA	NA	TRBV7-8	TRBJ2-1	CASSLLEGPWEDNEQFF	TGTGCCAGCAGCTTATTGGAGGGCCCCTGGGAAGACAATGAGCAGTTCTTC
NA	once	TRBV4-1	TRBJ1-6	CASSQVAGYSPLHF	TGCGCCAGCAGCCAAGTAGCGGGATACTCACCCCTCCACTTT
TRBD2	few	TRBV4-2	TRBJ2-5	CASSSGDLSQETQYF	TGTGCCAGCAGTAGCGGGGACCTATCCCAAGAGACCCAGTACTTC
NA	NA	TRBV5-1	TRBJ2-7	CASSLGIQGIPYEQYF	TGCGCCAGCAGCTTGGGAATCCAGGGGATCCCCTACGAGCAGTACTTC
NA	few	TRBV29-1	TRBJ2-1	CSVAPYYNEQFF	TGCAGCGTTGCTCCCTACTACAATGAGCAGTTCTTC
NA	few	TRBV3-1	TRBJ2-1	CASSQDGRGSYNEQFF	TGTGCCAGCAGCCAAGATGGCAGGGGCTCCTACAATGAGCAGTTCTTC
TRBD1	few	TRBV30	TRBJ1-1	CAFYRGVAEAFF	TGTGCCTTCTACAGGGGAGTAGCTGAAGCTTTCTTT
NA	NA	TRBV5-1	TRBJ2-5	CASSLVPRGPLQETQYF	TGCGCCAGCAGCTTGGTACCCCGGGGACCGCTCCAAGAGACCCAGTACTTC
NA	many	TRBV12-3/TRBV12-4	TRBJ2-7	CASSLAVGWTSYEQYF	TGTGCCAGCAGTTTAGCCGTCGGGTGGACCTCCTACGAGCAGTACTTC
TRBD2	few	TRBV20-1	TRBJ2-3	CSARDRGRSGDTQYF	TGCAGTGCTAGAGATCGCGGGAGATCGGGAGATACGCAGTATTTT
TRBD1	NA	TRBV7-8	TRBJ1-1	CASSYQGGRDTEAFF	TGTGCCAGCAGCTATCAGGGGGGACGGGACACTGAAGCTTTCTTT
NA	NA	TRBV12-3/TRBV12-4	TRBJ2-4	CASSLRGALAKNIQYF	TGTGCCAGCAGTTTACGAGGGGCCTTAGCCAAAAACATTCAGTACTTC
NA	many	TRBV7-2	TRBJ2-3	CASSLESTDTQYF	TGCGCCAGCAGCTTGGAGAGCACAGATACGCAGTATTTT
NA	NA	TRBV28	TRBJ1-1	CASSLGWHGGEAFF	TGTGCCAGCAGTTTAGGTTGGCATGGGGGTGAAGCTTTCTTT
TRBD1	once	TRBV2	TRBJ2-7	CASSKNRGVYEQYF	TGTGCCAGCAGTAAAAACAGGGGTGTCTACGAGCAGTACTTC
NA	few	TRBV7-3	TRBJ2-1	CASSLTTANNEQFF	TGTGCCAGCAGCTTAACGACGGCCAACAATGAGCAGTTCTTC
NA	few	TRBV3-1	TRBJ2-5	CASSQVSRTQYF	TGTGCCAGCAGCCAAGTTTCCCGGACCCAGTACTTC
NA	NA	TRBV7-2	TRBJ2-7	CASIDMRDGRGEQYF	TGTGCCAGCATCGACATGCGGGACGGACGAGGCGAGCAGTACTTC
NA	NA	TRBV12-3/TRBV12-4	TRBJ2-1	CASSFSSSRPQNEQFF	TGTGCCAGCAGTTTCAGTAGTTCGCGGCCACAGAATGAGCAGTTCTTC
TRBD1	NA	TRBV20-1	TRBJ1-6	CSARDLTGGSPLHF	TGCAGTGCTAGAGATTTGACAGGGGGTTCACCCCTCCACTTT
TRBD2	few	TRBV6-5	TRBJ2-1	CASSSASGGDNEQFF	TGTGCCAGCAGTTCGGCCAGCGGGGGAGACAATGAGCAGTTCTTC
NA	NA	TRBV6-1	TRBJ1-1	CASSPGRGHRNTEAFF	TGTGCCAGCAGTCCCGGGAGGGGACACCGGAACACTGAAGCTTTCTTT
NA	NA	TRBV4-1	TRBJ1-2	CASSQGLDGYTF	TGCGCCAGCAGCCAAGGCCTTGATGGCTACACCTTC
TRBD1	NA	TRBV2	TRBJ1-5	CTSSLGQGAGYISNQPQHF	TGTACCAGCAGTTTAGGACAGGGGGCGGGATATATTAGCAATCAGCCCCAGCATTTT
TRBD1	NA	TRBV6-1	TRBJ2-2	CASSRQKAGGIDTGELFF	TGTGCCAGCAGTCGGCAAAAAGCAGGGGGCATTGACACCGGGGAGCTGTTTTTT
TRBD2	NA	TRBV20-1	TRBJ2-2	CSARDFRAGTKTGELFF	TGCAGTGCTAGAGATTTCCGGGCGGGGACTAAGACCGGGGAGCTGTTTTTT
TRBD1	NA	TRBV5-5	TRBJ1-2	CASRRTGYGYTF	TGTGCCAGCAGGCGGACAGGGTATGGCTACACCTTC
TRBD1	NA	TRBV18	TRBJ2-2	CASSPGQGSTGELFF	TGTGCCAGCTCACCCGGACAGGGAAGCACCGGGGAGCTGTTTTTT
NA	NA	TRBV27	TRBJ2-7	CASSLAAGEGNGYEQYF	TGTGCCAGCAGTTTAGCCGCCGGGGAAGGGAATGGATACGAGCAGTACTTC
TRBD1	NA	TRBV4-1	TRBJ1-2	CASTRQGARHGYTF	TGCGCCAGCACGAGACAGGGGGCGCGACACGGCTACACCTTC
TRBD2	NA	TRBV10-3	TRBJ2-3	CAISDPGGLAGGDTQYF	TGTGCCATCAGTGACCCGGGGGGACTAGCGGGGGGGGATACGCAGTATTTT
TRBD1	few	TRBV20-1	TRBJ2-2	CSARGGAVARGRPGELFF	TGCAGTGCTAGAGGCGGTGCGGTGGCCAGGGGGCGTCCCGGGGAGCTGTTTTTT